These T cell receptor beta chains were read from a single sample in a study of human T cells and chemical hapten exposure. Using its own MiXCR run on the RACE reads, TCRdb lists one record per CDR3 protein. The sample carries approximately 92,000 distinct CDR3 sequences, 10% to 12% recorded once. Specimen: whole blood, collected in connection with sensitization to the hapten diphenylcyclopropenone (DPC). The source is a woman in her 40s with alopecia areata. Some clones in this sample may be carry-over from other donors' samples. Both conserved end residues are part of each CDR3. Clone size is shown for a subset of rows, as once, few, many or a class of expanded clone.

V	size	J	CDR3
TRBV9	once	TRBJ1-4	CASSFGTVTNEKLFF
TRBV29-1	NA	TRBJ2-1	CSVHSGRAPEQFF
TRBV18	many	TRBJ1-4	CASSADMAATNEKLFF
TRBV12-5	few	TRBJ2-7	CASGLGPGRQYF
TRBV28	few	TRBJ2-3	CASRLGTDTQYF
TRBV20-1	NA	TRBJ2-7	CSARDPSGGAEQYF
TRBV25-1	many	TRBJ1-6	CASSVLGDSPLHF
TRBV18	NA	TRBJ2-3	CASENRGLSTDTQYF
TRBV12-3/TRBV12-4	few	TRBJ1-5	CASSYGTASNQPQHF
TRBV30	NA	TRBJ2-7	CAWSRGSYEQYF
TRBV7-2	NA	TRBJ2-5	CASSYARGETQYF
TRBV4-2	many	TRBJ2-7	CASSQDRASGGLFYEQYF
TRBV12-3/TRBV12-4	NA	TRBJ1-4	CASRPPEARFATNEKLFF
TRBV9	many	TRBJ2-2	CASSPRLAGARTGELFF
TRBV6-1	NA	TRBJ2-3	CASRLYTPTDTQYF
TRBV7-8	few	TRBJ2-2	CASSLDSGELFF
TRBV5-1	few	TRBJ1-2	CASSLVVRDTTSLYGYTF
TRBV3-1	many	TRBJ2-1	CASSQDTPSSYNEQFF
TRBV20-1	many	TRBJ1-1	CSAGIGDRFLF
TRBV7-2	few	TRBJ2-5	CASSGGGETQYF
TRBV20-1	NA	TRBJ2-3	CSARAPQEGTYDTQYF
TRBV25-1	NA	TRBJ2-4	CASSDDIAWRENIQYF
TRBV28	NA	TRBJ1-2	CASSQGQGRNYGYTF